The rows below give T cell receptor beta chains drawn from one sample of a study of identical twins. TCRdb redid the calling of the 5' RACE reads with MiXCR, one entry per CDR3 protein. The repertoire consists of over 550,000 distinct CDR3 sequences, with roughly 7.2% occurring once and the leading ten covering about 1.6%. The same data also contributed to another study, on yellow fever vaccine responses in identical twins.

Material for sequencing was PBMCs. The receptors stem from a young woman in good health. Each CDR3 is given with its conserved first and last residue. Fields, in order: V gene, J gene, clone size, D gene, CDR3 protein, CDR3 DNA. A D gene is named only where the DNA matches it firmly. Clone size appears in some rows only: once, few, many, or a class for an expanded clone.

TRBV7-9	TRBJ1-5	few	-	CASSPGGGVKDQPQHF	TGTGCCAGCAGCCCCGGGGGTGGGGTTAAGGATCAGCCCCAGCATTTT
TRBV7-9	TRBJ2-2	few	-	CASSLGGEAGELFF	TGTGCCAGCAGCCTCGGAGGGGAGGCCGGGGAGCTGTTTTTT
TRBV20-1	TRBJ2-3	-	TRBD1	CSARDSITGVVDTQYF	TGCAGTGCTAGAGATAGTATCACAGGGGTGGTAGATACGCAGTATTTT
TRBV2	TRBJ2-7	few	TRBD2	CATRTSGRGEQYF	TGTGCCACTCGGACTAGCGGGAGAGGCGAGCAGTACTTC
TRBV5-6	TRBJ2-1	few	-	CASSLISVGGNEQFF	TGTGCCAGCAGCTTGATCTCCGTAGGGGGCAATGAGCAGTTCTTC
TRBV7-2	TRBJ2-5	-	-	CDSSLGYRETQYF	TGTGACAGCAGCTTAGGCTACAGAGAGACCCAGTACTTC
TRBV20-1	TRBJ2-3	few	-	CSAQAEASTDTQYF	TGCAGTGCTCAAGCGGAGGCTAGCACAGATACGCAGTATTTT
TRBV6-4	TRBJ2-1	many	TRBD2	CASSDSSGGANEQFF	TGTGCCAGCAGTGACTCGAGCGGGGGGGCCAATGAGCAGTTCTTC
TRBV10-3	TRBJ2-3	-	TRBD2	CAISDPDGTSGGPTDTQYF	TGTGCCATCAGTGACCCAGACGGGACTAGCGGGGGGCCAACAGATACGCAGTATTTT
TRBV7-3	TRBJ2-2	many	-	CASSSLGGELFF	TGTGCCAGCAGCTCCCTCGGCGGGGAGCTGTTTTTT
TRBV5-6	TRBJ2-3	few	-	CASSVLRLVGGTDTQYF	TGTGCCAGCAGCGTCCTGCGGCTAGTGGGCGGCACAGATACGCAGTATTTT
TRBV20-1	TRBJ2-1	few	-	CSPMAWGNEQFF	TGCAGTCCTATGGCCTGGGGAAATGAGCAGTTCTTC
TRBV29-1	TRBJ1-1	many	-	CSVVKGGTTEAFF	TGCAGCGTTGTTAAGGGGGGGACCACTGAAGCTTTCTTT
TRBV5-1	TRBJ2-3	-	-	CASKFSDLDTQYF	TGCGCCAGCAAATTCTCGGATCTGGATACGCAGTATTTT
TRBV6-1	TRBJ2-3	many	-	CASSEPNTDTQYF	TGTGCCAGCAGTGAACCCAACACAGATACGCAGTATTTT
TRBV27	TRBJ1-6	-	-	CASSLFGGKYVNSPLHF	TGTGCCAGCAGTTTATTTGGGGGAAAGTATGTTAATTCACCCCTCCACTTT
TRBV5-1	TRBJ2-1	many	TRBD2	CASSSTSGSFNEQFF	TGCGCCAGCAGCTCTACTAGCGGGAGTTTCAATGAGCAGTTCTTC
TRBV5-1	TRBJ1-1	many	TRBD1	CASSGGQGDAEAFF	TGCGCCAGCAGCGGTGGACAGGGGGACGCTGAAGCTTTCTTT
TRBV20-1	TRBJ1-2	-	TRBD1	CSARVPGQGRVGYTF	TGCAGTGCTAGAGTTCCGGGACAGGGGCGCGTAGGCTACACCTTC
TRBV24-1	TRBJ2-3	many	-	CATSGWVDTQYF	TGTGCCACCAGTGGTTGGGTGGATACGCAGTATTTT
TRBV2	TRBJ1-4	-	-	CASSEQVTTNEKLFF	TGTGCCAGCAGTGAGCAGGTTACAACTAATGAAAAACTGTTTTTT
TRBV7-9	TRBJ2-7	many	-	CASSETTVLDPHEQYF	TGTGCCAGCAGCGAGACGACCGTTCTAGATCCCCACGAGCAGTACTTC
TRBV15	TRBJ2-2	many	-	CATSWNTGELFF	TGTGCCACCAGCTGGAACACCGGGGAGCTGTTTTTT
TRBV28	TRBJ2-1	few	TRBD2	CASSPVGGRGPTLPYNEQFF	TGTGCCAGCAGTCCGGTGGGGGGGAGAGGGCCGACACTACCATACAATGAGCAGTTCTTC
TRBV12-3/TRBV12-4	TRBJ2-5	few	-	CASSPDTLQETQYF	TGTGCCAGCAGCCCTGACACCTTACAAGAGACCCAGTACTTC
TRBV12-3/TRBV12-4	TRBJ2-2	many	TRBD2	CASTSGLAGRVGELFF	TGTGCCAGCACCTCGGGACTAGCGGGTCGGGTCGGGGAGCTGTTTTTT
TRBV15	TRBJ2-3	many	-	CATSSTPGDTDTQYF	TGTGCCACCAGCAGTACCCCAGGGGACACAGATACGCAGTATTTT
TRBV20-1	TRBJ2-1	few	-	CSARGGTPHNEQFF	TGCAGTGCTAGAGGGGGAACCCCCCACAATGAGCAGTTCTTC
TRBV5-6	TRBJ1-5	few	TRBD1	CASSRDRNSNQPQHF	TGTGCCAGCAGCCGGGACAGGAATAGCAATCAGCCCCAGCATTTT
TRBV12-3/TRBV12-4	TRBJ1-2	-	TRBD1	CASTEGAANYGYTF	TGTGCCAGCACCGAGGGGGCAGCTAACTATGGCTACACCTTC
TRBV5-1	TRBJ2-1	few	TRBD2	CASSTGTSGSNNEQFF	TGCGCCAGCAGCACTGGGACTAGCGGGAGCAACAATGAGCAGTTCTTC
TRBV5-6	TRBJ2-1	many	TRBD1	CASSLGTGGLNEQFF	TGTGCCAGCAGCTTGGGGACAGGGGGTCTCAATGAGCAGTTCTTC